The 12 T cell receptor beta chains listed next were all sequenced from one sample in a study of human T cells and chemical hapten exposure. The starting material, unfractionated whole blood, was used for total RNA extraction. Library construction involved attaching unique molecular identifiers to individual cDNA molecules, which allowed quantitative, reproducible TCR counting. TCRdb redid the calling of the reads with MiXCR, one entry per CDR3 protein. This sample has 95,000 to 150,000 distinct CDR3 sequences, with less than 10% found just once. Sequencing was done on a sample of whole blood. The receptors shown here come from a human donor in good health. Some clones in this sample may be carry-over from other donors' samples.

This chain joins TRBV2 and TRBJ2-3; 7 nucleotides match TRBD1. Germline values: CDR1 SNHLY, CDR2 FYNNEI. The trim removed 5 bases at V and 3 bases at J, leaving 2 bases unmatched. This CDR3 is built from 13 residues. The chain's CDR3 is CASSNRGTDTQYF. CDR3 DNA: TGTGCCAGCAGTAACAGGGGTACAGATACGCAGTATTTT.

This clonotype has ten or more counts. V usage is TRBV11-2 and J usage is TRBJ1-1; no clear D. The CDR3 is 14 amino acids. In germline, CDR1 is SGHAT, CDR2 FQNNGV. Trimming took 4 bases from V and 12 from J, leaving 21 bases between them. The CDR3, as DNA: TGTGCCAGCAGCTCTCTTCATACCCGAGGCGACACTTTCTTT. Translation: CASSSLHTRGDTFF. The full variable domain, rest sourced from reference TRBV11-2 and TRBJ1-1, is EAGVAQSPRYKIIEKRQSVAFWCNPISGHATLYWYQQILGQGPKLLIQFQNNGVVDDSQLPKDRFSAERLKGVDSTLKIQPAKLEDSAVYLCASSSLHTRGDTFFGQGTRLTVV.

The chain combines TRBV5-1 with TRBJ2-1, with D perhaps TRBD1 (6 bases). Germline V CDR1 and CDR2: SGHRS, YFSETQ. Trimming took off 4 bases at V and 4 bases at J, with 9 bases between the two ends. The CDR3 covers 13 residues. CDR3 coding DNA: TGCGCCAGCAGCCGGACAGAGTACAATGAGCAGTTCTTC. Protein sequence: CASSRTEYNEQFF.

There are many counts of this clonotype. CDR3 in DNA: TGTGCCAGCAGCCCACGGACAGGGGTGCGGAACACTGAAGCTTTCTTT. Amino acid sequence: CASSPRTGVRNTEAFF. The chain joins TRBV4-2 to TRBJ1-1; 9 bases align to TRBD1. Looked up from germline, CDR1 is LGHNA and CDR2 is YNFKEQ. There are 16 residues in the CDR3. V lost 4 bases to trimming and J lost 1 base; unmatched junction nucleotides: 7.

This clonotype was detected a few times. This chain links TRBV7-9 with TRBJ2-1, with D possibly matching TRBD2 (6 bases). V lost 4 bases, J lost 6 bases, and 25 bases lay in between. This CDR3 region has 18 residues. Germline V lookup: CDR1 SEHNR, CDR2 FQNEAQ (reference sequence). CDR3 sequence: CASSSLVGSAGEFNEQFF. The DNA for the CDR3 is TGTGCCAGCAGCTCCCTCGTGGGTTCAGCGGGCGAGTTCAATGAGCAGTTCTTC.

The rearrangement links TRBV20-1 to TRBJ2-1, with 10 bases aligning to TRBD2. J lost 2 bases, V lost 3 bases, and 1 base had no gene match. The CDR3 loop spans 14 amino acids. Germline V lookup: CDR1 DFQATT, CDR2 SNEGSKA (reference sequence). The CDR3 is CSASGTSAYNEQFF. CDR3 DNA: TGCAGTGCTAGCGGGACTAGCGCCTACAATGAGCAGTTCTTC.

At least ten counts were recorded for this clonotype. The gene calls are TRBV6-6 and TRBJ1-5, with 10 bases identical to TRBD1. Per the germline V gene, CDR1 is MNHNY and CDR2 is SVGAGI (reference sequence). The V gene end was trimmed by 5 bases and the J gene end by 2 bases; junction bases not matched to a gene: 12. The CDR3 loop spans 18 amino acids. The CDR3 coding sequence is TGTGCCAGCAGTATTCTACCGGGACAGGGGATTGGCAATCAGCCCCAGCATTTT. Amino acid sequence: CASSILPGQGIGNQPQHF.

CDR3 nucleotides: TGCAGCGTTGGACACCAGGGGGCAGGACAGCCCCAGCATTTT. Protein product: CSVGHQGAGQPQHF. The chain has TRBV29-1 and TRBJ1-5; 8 bases match TRBD1. V gave up 4 bases and J gave up 7 bases; unmatched junction bases: 9. CDR1 and CDR2 (germline): SQVTM, ANQGSEA. The CDR3 has 14 amino acids.

Only a few counts were recorded for this clonotype. The gene calls are TRBV14 and TRBJ1-6; no firm D call. From germline, CDR1 is SGHDN and CDR2 FVKESK. The CDR3 totals 13 residues. With 2 bases removed from V and 7 bases from J, the gap between germline ends came to 6 bases. Here the CDR3 reads CASSQLRNSPLHF. For the CDR3, the DNA is TGTGCCAGCAGCCAACTTCGGAATTCACCCCTCCACTTT.

This clonotype has ten or more counts. The chain joins TRBV4-3 to TRBJ1-1; TRBD1 matches 7 bases. CDR1 and CDR2 from the germline V gene are LGHNA and YSLEER. The V and J ends lost 1 base and 3 bases, in that order; junction bases with no gene match: 2. The CDR3 is made up of 14 amino acids. The CDR3 is CASSQGQGDTEAFF. The CDR3 DNA sequence: TGCGCCAGCAGCCAAGGGCAGGGGGACACTGAAGCTTTCTTT.

J is TRBJ1-5 and V is TRBV12-3 or TRBV12-4; 11 bases map to TRBD1. V was pared by 6 bases and J by 3 bases, with 1 base of the junction left unmatched. The CDR3 extends over 14 amino acids. As DNA, the CDR3 is TGTGCCAGCAGGGACAGGGGGCCCAATCAGCCCCAGCATTTT. Translation gives CASRDRGPNQPQHF.

This clonotype was seen more than once but under ten times. This chain uses TRBV4-1 with TRBJ1-5, with 7 bases aligning to TRBD1. J gave up 3 bases and V 1 base, and 9 bases lay outside the gene matches. There are 17 residues in the CDR3. Germline loops: CDR1 MGHRA, CDR2 YSYEKL. The CDR3 DNA reads TGCGCCAGCAGCCAAGTTGGCAGGGGGGCATACAATCAGCCCCAGCATTTT. It codes for CASSQVGRGAYNQPQHF.